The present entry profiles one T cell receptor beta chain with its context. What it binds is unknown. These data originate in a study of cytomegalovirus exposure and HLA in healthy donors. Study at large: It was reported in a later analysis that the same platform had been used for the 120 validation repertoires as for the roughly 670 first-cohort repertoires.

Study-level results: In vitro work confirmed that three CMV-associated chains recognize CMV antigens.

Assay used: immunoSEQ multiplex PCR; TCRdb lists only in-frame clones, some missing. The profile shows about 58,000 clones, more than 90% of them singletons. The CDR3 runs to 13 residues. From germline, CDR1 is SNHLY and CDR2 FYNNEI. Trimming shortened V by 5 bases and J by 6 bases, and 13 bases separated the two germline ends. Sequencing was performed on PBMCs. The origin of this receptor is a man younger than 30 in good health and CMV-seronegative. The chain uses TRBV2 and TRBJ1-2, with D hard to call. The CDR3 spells CASSPIPYDGYTF. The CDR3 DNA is TGTGCCAGCAGTCCTATCCCGTACGATGGCTACACCTTC.